What follows are 7 T cell receptor beta chains derived from one specimen sequenced in a study of shared clonotypes between healthy human individuals (dated by TCRdb to 2018 to 2020). The protocol used for the library was the immunoSEQ multiplex PCR assay. In TCRdb, the immuneACCESS table is reduced to in-frame sequences with V and J assigned. These tables do not hold every clone; where another copy was compared, an unresolved V gene accounts for under half, and the others remain unexplained. The sample table shows 450,000 to 700,000 clones, and 95% to 96% are seen once. The ten largest clonotypes hold 0.095% to 0.12% of the sample. CD8 naive samples consisted of CD45RO-negative cells that were positively selected for CCR7, yielding a CD45RA+CCR7+ population without TemRA cells. Material for sequencing was naive CD8+ T cells sorted from blood. The cell subset or site label, as the study defines it: CD45RA+CCR7+. Receptor source: a woman younger than 45 in good health.

The chain joins TRBV28 to TRBJ1-1; 8 positions match TRBD1. This CDR3 is 14 amino acids long. J gave up 4 bases and V 5 bases, and 6 bases lay outside the gene matches. Germline-derived CDR1 and CDR2 are MDHEN and SYDVKM. The DNA of the CDR3 is TGTGCCAGCAGTGGCGACAGGGGATTCACTGAAGCTTTCTTT. Translation gives CASSGDRGFTEAFF.

This chain links TRBV10-3 with TRBJ2-5; D may be TRBD1 (6 bases). The length of the CDR3 is 15 residues. Looked up from germline, CDR1 is ENHRY and CDR2 is SYGVKD. V was shortened by 2 bases and J by 5 bases, with 15 bases between the two germline ends. The CDR3 is CAISEKGDGWETQYF. Written as DNA, the CDR3 is TGTGCCATCAGTGAGAAGGGGGACGGTTGGGAGACCCAGTACTTC.

On this clone itself: This sample also contains other DNA sequences that code for the same CDR3. The V gene is TRBV28, the J gene TRBJ1-1; D not certain. Germline lookup yields CDR1 MDHEN and CDR2 SYDVKM. V lost 2 bases and J lost 0, with 7 bases in between. The CDR3 contains 14 residues. This CDR3 reads CASSLQLMNTEAFF. Here the CDR3 DNA reads TGTGCCAGCAGTTTACAGTTAATGAACACTGAAGCTTTCTTT.

The gene calls are TRBV11-1 and TRBJ2-5; 9 bases align to TRBD1. Germline trimming cut 5 bases from V and 5 bases from J; bases unmatched to any gene: 12. This CDR3 region has 16 residues. From germline, CDR1 is SGHAT and CDR2 FQDESV (reference sequence). The CDR3 sequence is CASSHGTGWGRETQYF. In DNA, the CDR3 is TGTGCCAGCAGCCACGGGACAGGGTGGGGTCGGGAGACCCAGTACTTC.

The CDR3 DNA reads TGTGCCAGCAGCCTGACTAGCGGGGGTTCCTACGAGCAGTACTTC. Protein: CASSLTSGGSYEQYF. V gene TRBV28 combines with J gene TRBJ2-7; 12 positions match TRBD2. This CDR3 has 15 amino acids. The germline CDR1 and CDR2 sequences are MDHEN and SYDVKM. The junction had 4 bases not matched to a gene; V was cut back by 6 bases and J by 1 base.

Written as DNA, the CDR3 is TGTGCCAGCAGTTCAGGGTCATGGGAGACCCAGTACTTC. Translating gives CASSSGSWETQYF. J is TRBJ2-5 and V is TRBV28; perhaps TRBD1 as D (5 bases). Germline lookup yields CDR1 MDHEN and CDR2 SYDVKM. Trimming took 4 bases from V and 5 from J, leaving 11 bases between them. This CDR3 has 13 amino acids.

The chain links TRBV15 to TRBJ2-7, with 11 bases aligning to TRBD2. Germline lookup yields CDR1 LNHNV and CDR2 YYDKDF (reference sequence). The CDR3 contains 14 residues. The V segment lost 3 bases and the J segment 5 bases; nucleotides outside the gene matches: 3. Here the CDR3 DNA reads TGTGCCACCAGCAGGAAACTAGCGGGAGACGAGCAGTACTTC. As protein: CATSRKLAGDEQYF.